Shown below are 28 T cell receptor beta chains from a single sample sequenced in a study of T cells in Graves' hyperthyroidism and ophthalmopathy (dated by TCRdb to the late 2010s). Receptor amplification or capture employed multiplex PCR. The listed sequencing device is Illumina HiSeq 2000. TCR beta CDR3 regions were amplified from RNA transcripts. A first-round RT-PCR of the TCR CDR3 used the HTBI primer set with the Qiagen OneStep RT-PCR kit. Clones were called with MiXCR by TCRdb after fastp trimmed the public reads at Q25, and only in-frame beta chains were retained. CDR3 protein sequences are deduplicated, and each keeps its most common genes and DNA. The sample yields 500,000 to 750,000 distinct CDR3 sequences; 11% to 15% were counted once. The leading ten clones occupy around 7% of the sample. Sample: blood. The origin of the receptors is a woman between 18 and 29 years old with Graves' ophthalmopathy.

The rearrangement uses TRBV24-1 and TRBJ2-2; 12 bases line up with TRBD1. Germline CDR1 reads KGHDR; CDR2 reads SFDVKD. V was pared by 7 bases and J by 5 bases, with 7 bases of the junction left unmatched. The CDR3 sequence is 16 residues long. As DNA, the CDR3 is TGTGCCACCAGAGGGACAGGGGGCTTCGGAACCGGGGAGCTGTTTTTT. It codes for CATRGTGGFGTGELFF.

In this sample, this clonotype turned up a few times. The chain uses TRBV12-3 or TRBV12-4 and TRBJ1-2; TRBD1 might be the D (6 bases). CDR3 length equals 15 residues. Between the trimmed V and J ends, which lost 5 bases and 4 bases, there was a span of 17 bases. The CDR3 reads CASSPGAGVGYGYTF. The CDR3 DNA reads TGTGCCAGCAGTCCCGGCGCAGGGGTTGGCTATGGCTACACCTTC.

In this sample, this clonotype turned up a few times. V is TRBV18 and J is TRBJ1-1; a possible D gene is TRBD1 (6 bases). CDR3 length: 13 residues. V was pared by 6 bases and J by 0 bases, with 8 bases between. CDR1 and CDR2 (germline): KGHSH, LQKENI. CDR3: CASSEGVNTEAFF. DNA of the CDR3: TGTGCCAGCTCGGAGGGGGTGAACACTGAAGCTTTCTTT.

This clonotype turned up a few times. This rearrangement joins TRBV24-1 to TRBJ2-3; TRBD2 matches 9 bases. V shed 7 bases, J shed 6 bases, and the junction held 7 bases outside the gene matches. The CDR3 is 14 amino acids. Germline CDR1 and CDR2: KGHDR and SFDVKD. The CDR3: CATSDSGRGDTQYF. CDR3 in DNA: TGTGCCACCAGCGATAGCGGGAGAGGCGATACGCAGTATTTT.

For this clonotype: This sequence may be a read error, since a much larger clone differs from it by one base. The chain links TRBV27 to TRBJ2-1; maybe TRBD2 (5 bases). Per germline, CDR1 MNHEY and CDR2 SMNVEV (reference sequence). The CDR3 loop spans 15 amino acids. Between the trimmed V and J ends, which lost 6 bases and 6 bases, there was a span of 18 bases. The CDR3 here is CASSPISGWCNEQFF. In DNA form, the CDR3 reads TGTGCCAGCAGCCCTATCAGCGGCTGGTGCAATGAGCAGTTCTTC.

This clonotype showed up many times. This chain links TRBV20-1 with TRBJ2-3; 13 bases fit TRBD2. Per germline, CDR1 DFQATT and CDR2 SNEGSKA (reference sequence). This CDR3 is built from 16 residues. V was clipped by 0 bases and J by 1 base; unmatched bases: 1. CDR3 DNA sequence: TGCAGTGCTAGAGACGGACTAGCGGGAGGCACAGATACGCAGTATTTT. As protein: CSARDGLAGGTDTQYF.

The chain employs TRBV9 and TRBJ2-3; D not resolved. Germline CDR1 and CDR2: SGDLS and YYNGEE. The CDR3 length is 14 residues. V was trimmed by 0 bases and J by 2 bases, leaving 7 bases between them. The CDR3 protein is CASSVAVVTDTQYF. In nucleotides, the CDR3 is TGTGCCAGCAGCGTAGCCGTGGTCACAGATACGCAGTATTTT.

The rearrangement uses TRBV28 and TRBJ1-1; possibly TRBD1 for D (5 bases). There are 15 residues in the CDR3. Germline CDR1 and CDR2: MDHEN and SYDVKM. V gave up 6 bases and J gave up 1 base, with 15 bases separating them. The CDR3 is CASSVLGHPNTEAFF. The CDR3 region has the DNA TGTGCCAGCAGCGTCCTGGGGCACCCGAACACTGAAGCTTTCTTT. The full variable domain, rest sourced from reference TRBV28 and TRBJ1-1, is DVKVTQSSRYLVKRTGEKVFLECVQDMDHENMFWYRQDPGLGLRLIYFSYDVKMKEKGDIPEGYSVSREKKERFSLILESASTNQTSMYLCASSVLGHPNTEAFFGQGTRLTVV.

This clonotype was recorded at least ten times. The chain is built from TRBV3-1 and TRBJ1-1; D is unresolved. Germline CDR1 reads LGHDT; CDR2 reads YNNKEL (reference sequence). V lost 1 base to trimming and J lost 0 bases, with 9 bases between them. The CDR3 totals 15 residues. Here the CDR3 reads CASSQVGRLNTEAFF. The CDR3 DNA reads TGTGCCAGCAGCCAAGTAGGTCGCTTGAACACTGAAGCTTTCTTT.

This clonotype was detected many times. The CDR3 here is CASSLAAGGATSYEQYF. CDR3 DNA sequence: TGTGCCAGCAGTTTAGCGGCTGGCGGAGCAACGTCCTACGAGCAGTACTTC. The rearrangement joins TRBV12-3 or TRBV12-4 to TRBJ2-7; no clear D gene. With 0 bases removed from V and 1 base from J, the gap between germline ends came to 16 bases. This CDR3 is 17 amino acids long.

This clonotype was picked up many times. This sequence joins TRBV7-9 and TRBJ1-1, with D possibly matching TRBD1 (6 bases). The CDR3 extends over 14 amino acids. Trimming cost V 6 bases and J 5 bases, with 16 bases left between them. The germline V gene encodes CDR1 SEHNR and CDR2 FQNEAQ (reference sequence). As DNA, the CDR3 is TGTGCCAGCAGGACGACAGGTGGTAGGACTGAAGCTTTCTTT. This translates into CASRTTGGRTEAFF.

This clonotype was counted many times. The chain employs TRBV12-3 or TRBV12-4 and TRBJ2-1; unclear D gene. CDR3 size: 14 residues. V was trimmed by 2 bases and J by 10 bases, leaving 15 bases between them. The CDR3 sequence is CASSLILAWQEQFF. The CDR3 DNA reads TGTGCCAGCAGTTTAATTTTGGCGTGGCAGGAGCAGTTCTTC.

This clonotype was seen ten or more times. The chain links TRBV7-8 to TRBJ2-3; tentatively, D is TRBD2 (5 bases). CDR1 and CDR2 from the germline V gene are SGHVS and FQNEAQ. V was shortened by 5 bases and J by 4 bases, with 13 bases between the two germline ends. The CDR3 has 14 amino acids. This CDR3 is CASSIHLASDTQYF. CDR3 nucleotides: TGTGCCAGCAGCATCCACCTAGCATCAGATACGCAGTATTTT.

This clonotype was observed at least ten times. The chain combines TRBV7-8 with TRBJ1-4; 8 bases are shared with TRBD1. Trimming took 1 base from V and 7 from J; bases not matched to a gene: 5. CDR1 and CDR2 (germline): SGHVS, FQNEAQ. The CDR3 covers 15 residues. The CDR3 here is CASSLVTGASEKLFF. The CDR3 DNA is TGTGCCAGCAGCTTAGTGACAGGGGCAAGTGAAAAACTGTTTTTT.

This clonotype appeared many times. The chain couples TRBV27 to TRBJ1-5; 8 bases are shared with TRBD1. Germline V gene lookup returns CDR1 MNHEY and CDR2 SMNVEV (reference sequence). J lost 4 bases, V lost 8 bases, and 1 base had no gene match. The CDR3 is made up of 12 amino acids. As DNA, the CDR3 is TGTGCCAGCTGGACAGGGAATCAGCCCCAGCATTTT. Translated, it gives CASWTGNQPQHF.

This clonotype was seen repeatedly, ten times or more. The chain is built from TRBV27 and TRBJ1-2; 11 bases map to TRBD1. The CDR3 contains 13 residues. V lost 4 bases to trimming and J lost 8 bases; unmatched junction nucleotides: 3. In germline, CDR1 is MNHEY, CDR2 SMNVEV (reference sequence). Here the CDR3 reads CASSSRTGGGYTF. In nucleotides, the CDR3 is TGTGCCAGCAGTTCTCGGACAGGGGGCGGCTACACCTTC.

This clonotype was observed at least ten times. V usage is TRBV9 and J usage is TRBJ2-7, with 7 bases fitting TRBD1. The CDR3 has 17 residues. CDR1 is SGDLS and CDR2 is YYNGEE in the germline V gene. Germline trimming cut 3 bases from V and 2 bases from J; bases unmatched to any gene: 14. CDR3 sequence reads: CASSAHSSGTAPYEQYF. CDR3 sequence (DNA): TGTGCCAGCAGCGCCCATTCTTCCGGGACAGCCCCCTACGAGCAGTACTTC.

This clonotype was counted between two and nine times. This chain connects TRBV7-9 to TRBJ1-5; no reliable D call. This CDR3 is built from 13 residues. Trimming cost V 2 bases and J 1 base, with 3 bases left between them. Germline lookup yields CDR1 SEHNR and CDR2 FQNEAQ (reference sequence). The CDR3 DNA reads as TGTGCCAGCAGCTTAATGAGCAATCAGCCCCAGCATTTT. Translation gives CASSLMSNQPQHF.

A word on this clonotype: A much larger clone is a single base away; this may be a read error. This sequence joins TRBV11-3 and TRBJ2-1, with TRBD2 matching over 10 bases. CDR3 size: 15 residues. Trimming cost V 4 bases and J 6 bases; bases outside gene matches: 6. Germline loops: CDR1 SGHNT, CDR2 YENEEA. The CDR3 region is CASSWTSGYCNEQFF. For the CDR3, the DNA is TGTGCCAGCAGCTGGACTAGCGGTTACTGCAATGAGCAGTTCTTC.

This clonotype was found many times. The V and J genes are TRBV6-6 and TRBJ2-1; D gene unclear. Germline V lookup: CDR1 MNHNY, CDR2 SVGAGI (reference sequence). The length of the CDR3 is 14 residues. The V gene lost 2 bases and the J gene lost 0 bases, with 5 bases spanning the gap. The CDR3 is CASSYADSYNEQFF. The CDR3 DNA follows: TGTGCCAGCAGTTACGCAGACTCCTACAATGAGCAGTTCTTC.

This clonotype was picked up many times. The CDR3 bases are TGTGCCAGCAGGGTCGGGACAGGGGGGAATCAGCCCCAGCATTTT. It translates to CASRVGTGGNQPQHF. V gene TRBV12-3 or TRBV12-4 combines with J gene TRBJ1-5; TRBD1 matches at 11 bases. The CDR3 covers 15 residues. The V segment lost 6 bases and the J segment 4 bases; nucleotides outside the gene matches: 5.

Ten or more counts support this clonotype. V is TRBV7-6 and J is TRBJ2-5; D might be TRBD1 (5 bases). CDR3 length: 13 amino acids. V shed 5 bases and J shed 5 bases, with 12 bases lying between them. CDR1 and CDR2 (germline): SGHVS, FNYEAQ. CDR3 residues: CASSPQGWETQYF. In nucleotides, the CDR3 is TGTGCCAGCAGCCCTCAGGGTTGGGAGACCCAGTACTTC.

This clonotype has at least ten counts. The chain joins TRBV6-1 to TRBJ1-5; D is unresolved. Germline CDR1 MNHNS, CDR2 SASEGT. The CDR3 loop spans 14 amino acids. Trimming removed 10 bases at V and 0 bases at J, with 13 bases between. CDR3 residues: CAISQPSSNQPQHF. CDR3 sequence (DNA): TGTGCCATCTCACAGCCGTCTAGCAATCAGCCCCAGCATTTT.

This chain's CDR3 is CASSIERTSPQYF. The CDR3 DNA reads as TGTGCCAGTAGTATAGAGAGAACCAGCCCCCAGTACTTC. The gene calls are TRBV19 and TRBJ2-5, with D hard to call. Germline V CDR1 and CDR2: LNHDA, SQIVND (reference sequence). Trimming took off 0 bases at V and 9 bases at J, with 11 bases between the two ends. The CDR3 is made up of 13 amino acids.

In its sample, this clonotype was seen many times. The chain uses TRBV10-3 and TRBJ2-7; D is possibly TRBD1 or TRBD2 (5 bases each). The germline V gene has CDR1 ENHRY and CDR2 SYGVKD. This CDR3 spans 13 amino acids. The V gene lost 10 bases and the J gene lost 0 bases, with 13 bases spanning the gap. In DNA form, the CDR3 reads TGTGCCACGGTGGGGGAATCCTCCTACGAGCAGTACTTC. This encodes CATVGESSYEQYF.

This clonotype was seen repeatedly, ten times or more. The chain links TRBV19 to TRBJ2-1; D might be TRBD2 (6 bases). CDR1 is LNHDA and CDR2 is SQIVND in the germline V gene (reference sequence). The V gene lost 1 base and the J gene lost 1 base, with 14 bases spanning the gap. The CDR3 covers 17 residues. CDR3 in DNA: TGTGCCAGTAGTATAGGCCTCTTGGAGGGGTCCTACAATGAGCAGTTCTTC. This sequence encodes CASSIGLLEGSYNEQFF.

This clonotype occurred many times. This chain joins TRBV11-2 and TRBJ2-5; TRBD2 matches 16 bases. Germline V gene sequence: CDR1 SGHAT, CDR2 FQNNGV. The V segment lost 1 base and the J segment 5 bases; nucleotides outside the gene matches: 4. This CDR3 region has 17 residues. As DNA, the CDR3 is TGTGCCAGCAGCTTAGCGGGACTAGCGGGAGGGGGGGAGACCCAGTACTTC. Translation gives CASSLAGLAGGGETQYF.

This clonotype showed up many times. V usage is TRBV2 and J usage is TRBJ2-2, with D perhaps matching TRBD1 (6 bases). This CDR3 region has 17 residues. Germline V CDR1 and CDR2: SNHLY, FYNNEI. Deletions cut 5 bases from V and 2 bases from J, with 18 bases between. The CDR3 is CASSRDRTKGNTGELFF. The CDR3, as DNA: TGTGCCAGCAGTCGAGACAGGACCAAGGGAAACACCGGGGAGCTGTTTTTT.